One sample yielded the 4 T cell receptor beta chains listed below, sequenced in a study of multiple sclerosis patients with progressive multifocal leukoencephalopathy. Time point defined: time of PML onset. Only in-frame clones appear in the TCRdb table, and some are missing; sequencing was by immunoSEQ multiplex PCR. The profile shows tens of thousands of clones, approximately 89% of them singletons. This material consisted of PBMCs, taken from a patient treated with natalizumab. The origin of the receptors is a woman in her thirties with progressive multifocal leukoencephalopathy.

The rearrangement links TRBV7-2 to TRBJ2-7; D ambiguous. V was trimmed by 1 base and J by 0 bases, leaving 7 bases between them. The CDR3 totals 14 residues. Germline V gives CDR1 SGHTA, CDR2 FQGNSA. CDR3 protein: CASSLDRRSYEQYF. Written as DNA, the CDR3 is TGTGCCAGCAGCTTAGATCGCCGCTCCTACGAGCAGTACTTC. The full variable domain, completed using reference TRBV7-2 and TRBJ2-7, is GAGVSQSPSNKVTEKGKDVELRCDPISGHTALYWYRQSLGQGLEFLIYFQGNSAPDKSGLPSDRFSAERTGGSVSTLTIQRTQQEDSAVYLCASSLDRRSYEQYFGPGTRLTVT.

J is TRBJ2-7 and V is TRBV9; 9 nucleotides match TRBD2. The junction had 7 bases not matched to a gene; V was cut back by 3 bases and J by 3 bases. The germline V gene has CDR1 SGDLS and CDR2 YYNGEE. This CDR3 has 15 amino acids. The CDR3 coding sequence is TGTGCCAGCAGCGCGAGGGCTAGCGGGAACTACGAGCAGTACTTC. This encodes CASSARASGNYEQYF.

The chain has TRBV4-3 and TRBJ2-3; D may be TRBD1 (6 bases). V lost 1 base, J lost 1 base, and 12 bases lay in between. The CDR3 has 16 residues. The germline V gene encodes CDR1 LGHNA and CDR2 YSLEER. CDR3: CASSQGGYRGTDTQYF. The CDR3 DNA reads TGCGCCAGCAGCCAAGGCGGGTACAGGGGCACAGATACGCAGTATTTT.

This sequence joins TRBV19 and TRBJ2-2; the match to TRBD2 covers 13 bases. V lost 1 base and J lost 4; bases outside the gene matches: 0. Germline CDR1 reads LNHDA; CDR2 reads SQIVND (reference sequence). The CDR3 has 16 amino acids. The CDR3 loop reads CASSIGTSGGTGELFF. As DNA, the CDR3 is TGTGCCAGTAGTATAGGGACTAGCGGGGGCACCGGGGAGCTGTTTTTT.